The 6 T cell receptor beta chains reported below all come from one sample, sequenced in a study of CD8 T cells in Susac syndrome. An input of 0.5 to 1 ug of RNA was subjected to reverse transcription using random hexamers. One entry per CDR3 protein results from TCRdb running MiXCR on the immunoSEQ multiplex PCR reads. The repertoire holds 100,000 to 150,000 distinct CDR3 sequences, around 94% seen once, with roughly 0.092% in the top ten. The sequencing input was CD4+ T cells from PBMCs. The receptors here all came from a human donor in good health.

This chain uses TRBV19 with TRBJ1-5; 11 bases match TRBD1. V lost 4 bases, J lost 7 bases, and 6 bases stayed unmatched. This CDR3 is built from 15 residues. Germline assignment: CDR1 LNHDA and CDR2 SQIVND (reference sequence). DNA of the CDR3: TGTGCCAGTAGTACCGGGACAGGGGGGAGGCAGCCCCAGCATTTT. Translated, it gives CASSTGTGGRQPQHF.

This chain links TRBV6-4 with TRBJ2-1, with no clear D. The ends were cut back, 5 bases at V and 5 bases at J, with 10 bases in the middle. The CDR3 is made up of 13 amino acids. Germline assignment: CDR1 MRHNA and CDR2 SNTAGT. The CDR3 region is CASSRLPHNEQFF. In nucleotides, the CDR3 is TGTGCCAGCAGTCGGCTCCCTCACAATGAGCAGTTCTTC.

The CDR3 sequence: CSAPLDRGRGNGYTF. CDR3 coding DNA: TGCAGTGCTCCATTAGACAGGGGGCGCGGGAATGGCTACACCTTC. This chain links TRBV20-1 with TRBJ1-2, with TRBD1 matching 10 bases. The length of the CDR3 is 15 residues. CDR1 DFQATT and CDR2 SNEGSKA come from the germline V gene (reference sequence). The V gene end was trimmed by 5 bases and the J gene end by 6 bases; junction bases not matched to a gene: 12.

The chain uses TRBV30 and TRBJ2-5; maybe TRBD2 (6 bases). V was cut by 8 bases and J by 5 bases, with 18 bases left in between. The CDR3 totals 13 residues. The germline CDR1 and CDR2 sequences are GTSNPN and SVGIG (reference sequence). CDR3 nucleotides: TGTGCCCGGGCGGGGACCTCGGGGGAGACCCAGTACTTC. As protein: CARAGTSGETQYF.

The V and J genes are TRBV7-9 and TRBJ1-3, with 9 bases identical to TRBD1. The CDR3 covers 16 residues. After removal of 6 bases from V and 0 bases from J, the junction contained 6 bases not matched to a gene. Germline CDR1 SEHNR, CDR2 FQNEAQ (reference sequence). DNA for the CDR3: TGTGCCAGCAGGTCCGGGACAGGGACCTCTGGAAACACCATATATTTT. It is translated as CASRSGTGTSGNTIYF.

The V call is TRBV20-1, the J call TRBJ1-1, with D perhaps TRBD1 (6 bases). The V end lost 3 bases, the J end lost 5 bases, and 16 bases lay between the germline ends. This CDR3 region has 14 residues. The germline V gene has CDR1 DFQATT and CDR2 SNEGSKA (reference sequence). The CDR3 DNA follows: TGCAGTGCTAGCGGGGGGCTGGGGAGAACTGAAGCTTTCTTT. Protein: CSASGGLGRTEAFF.